This TCR beta chain is from a study of regulatory T cells in long-lasting Graves disease. Study background: Those with persistent Graves' disease had received antithyroid drugs for over 5 years with positive TSH receptor antibodies.

Investigators prepared the TCR beta libraries by applying iRepertoire HTBI primers and Arm-PCR of CDR3 regions. Each CDR3 protein is one row after TCRdb ran MiXCR on the multiplex PCR reads. The table records fewer than 600,000 distinct CDR3 sequences, approximately 23% of them present only once. Unmatched junction bases numbered 8, after V lost 10 bases and J lost 3 bases. Germline V lookup: CDR1 MNHNS, CDR2 SASEGT. The CDR3 consists of 14 residues. Specified time point: persistent/refractory GD, antithyroid drugs over 5 years with positive TRAb. The TCR library was prepared using RNA isolated from PBMCs. By American Thyroid Association guidelines, Graves' disease was diagnosed in the cohort. Details on this clonotype: Its target is unknown.

Findings and caveats of the study: Among the persistent patients, 2,741 public clonotypes were shared, more than the roughly 970 shared among new patients.

V gene TRBV6-1 combines with J gene TRBJ2-2; 7 bases map to TRBD1. Source: peripheral blood mononuclear cells (PBMCs), taken when the disease was refractory, from a patient treated with antithyroid drugs. The sequence came from a female donor with Graves disease. The chain's CDR3 is CATHNRGDTGELFF. DNA of the CDR3: TGTGCCACCCACAACAGGGGTGACACCGGGGAGCTGTTTTTT.